In this sample, the clone carrying this T cell receptor beta chain turned up a few times. Profiling relied on immunoSEQ multiplex PCR, and the TCRdb table lists in-frame clones only, not all of them. This table holds more than 65,000 clones, 95% to 98% found once. The CDR3 has 13 residues. The V gene's germline CDR1 is MNHNS and CDR2 SASEGT. Between the trimmed V and J ends, which lost 4 bases and 3 bases, there was a span of 7 bases. The data are from a study of technical replicates of blood from a handful of donors. The sequencing input was T cells isolated from PBMCs. This clonotype was obtained from a human donor in good health. The chain combines TRBV6-1 with TRBJ1-5; D uncertain. DNA of the CDR3: TGTGCCAGCAGTGTTACGGTCAATCAGCCCCAGCATTTT. This encodes CASSVTVNQPQHF.